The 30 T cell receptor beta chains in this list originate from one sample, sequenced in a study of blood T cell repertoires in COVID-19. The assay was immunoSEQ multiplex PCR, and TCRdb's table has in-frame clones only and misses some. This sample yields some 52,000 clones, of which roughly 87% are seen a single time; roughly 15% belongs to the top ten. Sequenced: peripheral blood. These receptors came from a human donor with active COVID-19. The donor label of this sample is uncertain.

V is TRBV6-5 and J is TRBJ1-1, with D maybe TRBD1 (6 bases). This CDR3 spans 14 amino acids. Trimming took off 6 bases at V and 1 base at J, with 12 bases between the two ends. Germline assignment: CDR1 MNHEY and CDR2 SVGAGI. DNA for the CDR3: TGTGCCAGCAGCGCGTTAGGGGGGAACACTGAAGCTTTCTTT. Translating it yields CASSALGGNTEAFF.

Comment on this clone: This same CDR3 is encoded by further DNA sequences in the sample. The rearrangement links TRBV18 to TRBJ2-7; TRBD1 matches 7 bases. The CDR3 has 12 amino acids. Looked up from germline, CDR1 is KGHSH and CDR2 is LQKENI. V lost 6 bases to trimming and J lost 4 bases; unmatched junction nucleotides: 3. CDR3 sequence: CASSLQGYEQYF. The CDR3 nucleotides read TGTGCCAGCTCGTTACAGGGGTACGAGCAGTACTTC.

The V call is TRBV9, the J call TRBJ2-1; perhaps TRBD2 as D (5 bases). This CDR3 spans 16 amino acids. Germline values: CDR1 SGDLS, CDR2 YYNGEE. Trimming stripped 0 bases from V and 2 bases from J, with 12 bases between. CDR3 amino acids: CASSVGTASAYNEQFF. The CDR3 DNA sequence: TGTGCCAGCAGCGTAGGGACTGCGTCCGCCTACAATGAGCAGTTCTTC. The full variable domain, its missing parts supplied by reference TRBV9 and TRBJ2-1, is DSGVTQTPKHLITATGQRVTLRCSPRSGDLSVYWYQQSLDQGLQFLIQYYNGEERAKGNILERFSAQQFPDLHSELNLSSLELGDSALYFCASSVGTASAYNEQFFGPGTRLTVL.

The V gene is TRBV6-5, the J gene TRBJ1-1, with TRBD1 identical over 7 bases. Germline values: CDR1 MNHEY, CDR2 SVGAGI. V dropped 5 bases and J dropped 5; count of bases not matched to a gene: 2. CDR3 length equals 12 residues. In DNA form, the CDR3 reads TGTGCCAGCAGTAACAGGGGTACTGAAGCTTTCTTT. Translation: CASSNRGTEAFF.

CDR3 region: CASSQDRTTTYEQYF. Here the CDR3 DNA reads TGCGCCAGCAGCCAGGACAGGACGACGACCTACGAGCAGTACTTC. V is TRBV4-1 and J is TRBJ2-7, with TRBD1 matching over 7 bases. V shed 3 bases and J 2 bases; nucleotides not matched to a gene: 7. The V gene's germline CDR1 is MGHRA and CDR2 YSYEKL. The CDR3 spans 15 residues.

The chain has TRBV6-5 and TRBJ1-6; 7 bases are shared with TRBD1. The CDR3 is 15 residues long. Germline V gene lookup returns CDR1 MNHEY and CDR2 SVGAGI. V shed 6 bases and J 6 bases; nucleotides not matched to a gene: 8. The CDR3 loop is CASRGRTGGNSPLHF. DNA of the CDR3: TGTGCCAGCAGAGGCCGGACAGGAGGTAATTCACCCCTCCACTTT.

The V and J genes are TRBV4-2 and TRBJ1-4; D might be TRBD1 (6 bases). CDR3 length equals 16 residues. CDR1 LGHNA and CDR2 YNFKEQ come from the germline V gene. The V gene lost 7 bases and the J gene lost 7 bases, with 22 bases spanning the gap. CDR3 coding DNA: TGTGCCAGCACCCCTTCACAGGGTAGCAGGAGTGAAAAACTGTTTTTT. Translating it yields CASTPSQGSRSEKLFF.

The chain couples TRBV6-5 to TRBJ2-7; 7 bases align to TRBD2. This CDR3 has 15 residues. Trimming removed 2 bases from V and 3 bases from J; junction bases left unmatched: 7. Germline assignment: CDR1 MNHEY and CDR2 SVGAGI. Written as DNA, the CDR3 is TGTGCCAGCAGTTACGGGCCCGGGGGGAACTACGAGCAGTACTTC. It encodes CASSYGPGGNYEQYF.

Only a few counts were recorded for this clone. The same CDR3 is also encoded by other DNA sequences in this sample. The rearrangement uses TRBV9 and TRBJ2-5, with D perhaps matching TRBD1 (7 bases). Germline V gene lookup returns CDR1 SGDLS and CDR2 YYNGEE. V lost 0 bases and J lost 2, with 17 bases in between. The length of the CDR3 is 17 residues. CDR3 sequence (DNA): TGTGCCAGCAGCGTAGCAGGGGGGCTGGGAGAACAAGAGACCCAGTACTTC. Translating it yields CASSVAGGLGEQETQYF.

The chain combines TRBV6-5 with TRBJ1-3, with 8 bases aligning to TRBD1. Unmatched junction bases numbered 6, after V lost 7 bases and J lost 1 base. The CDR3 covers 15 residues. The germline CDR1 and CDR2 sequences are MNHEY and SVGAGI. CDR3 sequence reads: CASTRTGLSGNTIYF. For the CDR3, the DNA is TGTGCCAGCACACGGACAGGGTTATCTGGAAACACCATATATTTT.

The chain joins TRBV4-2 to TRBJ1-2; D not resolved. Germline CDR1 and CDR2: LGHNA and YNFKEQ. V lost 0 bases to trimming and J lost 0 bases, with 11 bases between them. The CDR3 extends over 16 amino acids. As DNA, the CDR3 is TGTGCCAGCAGCCAAGATCTTAGACAAGCTAACTATGGCTACACCTTC. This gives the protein CASSQDLRQANYGYTF.

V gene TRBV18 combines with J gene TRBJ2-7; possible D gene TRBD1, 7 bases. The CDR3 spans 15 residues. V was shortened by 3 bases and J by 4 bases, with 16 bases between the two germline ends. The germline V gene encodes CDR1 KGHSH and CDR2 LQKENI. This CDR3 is CASSPGGGVPYEQYF. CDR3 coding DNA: TGTGCCAGCTCACCCGGAGGGGGCGTCCCATACGAGCAGTACTTC.

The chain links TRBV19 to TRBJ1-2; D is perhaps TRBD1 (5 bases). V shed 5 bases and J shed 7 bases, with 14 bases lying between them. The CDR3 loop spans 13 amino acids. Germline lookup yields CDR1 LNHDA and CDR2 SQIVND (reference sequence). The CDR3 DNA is TGTGCCAGTAGTGGGCAGGGTTTTGGTGGCTACACCTTC. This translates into CASSGQGFGGYTF.

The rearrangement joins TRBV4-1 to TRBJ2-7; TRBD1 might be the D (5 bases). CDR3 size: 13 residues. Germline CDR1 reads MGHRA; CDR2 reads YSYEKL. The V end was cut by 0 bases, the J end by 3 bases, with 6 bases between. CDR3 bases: TGCGCCAGCAGCCAAGAAGGGGTCTACGAGCAGTACTTC. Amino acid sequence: CASSQEGVYEQYF.

CDR3 sequence: CASSSEKQGRMWGYTF. Here the CDR3 DNA reads TGTGCCAGCAGTTCGGAAAAACAGGGTCGGATGTGGGGCTACACCTTC. V usage is TRBV6-2 or TRBV6-3 and J usage is TRBJ1-2, with D possibly being TRBD1 (6 bases). V lost 4 bases, J lost 8 bases, and 23 bases lay in between. Germline assignment: CDR1 MNHEY and CDR2 SVGEGT. The CDR3 runs 16 residues.

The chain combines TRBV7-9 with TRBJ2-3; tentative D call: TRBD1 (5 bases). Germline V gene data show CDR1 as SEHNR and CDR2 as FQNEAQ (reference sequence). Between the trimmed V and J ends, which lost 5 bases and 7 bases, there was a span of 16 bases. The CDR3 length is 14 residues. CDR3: CASSLRQGGNTQYF. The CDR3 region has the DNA TGTGCCAGCAGCCTAAGGCAGGGTGGAAATACGCAGTATTTT. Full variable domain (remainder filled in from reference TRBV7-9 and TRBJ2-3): DTGVSQNPRHKITKRGQNVTFRCDPISEHNRLYWYRQTLGQGPEFLTYFQNEAQLEKSRLLSDRFSAERPKGSFSTLEIQRTEQGDSAMYLCASSLRQGGNTQYFGPGTRLTVL.

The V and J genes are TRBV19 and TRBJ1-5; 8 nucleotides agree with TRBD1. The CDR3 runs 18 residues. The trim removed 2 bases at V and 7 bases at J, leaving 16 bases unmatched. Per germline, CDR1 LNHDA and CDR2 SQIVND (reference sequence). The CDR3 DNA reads TGTGCCAGTAGTATAAGATACCTGGACAGGGAGTCGACGCAGCCCCAGCATTTT. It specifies CASSIRYLDRESTQPQHF.

The CDR3 spells CASSELTGNQPQHF. Here the CDR3 DNA reads TGTGCCAGCAGTGAACTAACCGGGAATCAGCCCCAGCATTTT. The chain employs TRBV6-1 and TRBJ1-5; D unresolved. Germline values: CDR1 MNHNS, CDR2 SASEGT. The CDR3 is made up of 14 amino acids. Trimming took 2 bases from V and 4 from J, leaving 9 bases between them.

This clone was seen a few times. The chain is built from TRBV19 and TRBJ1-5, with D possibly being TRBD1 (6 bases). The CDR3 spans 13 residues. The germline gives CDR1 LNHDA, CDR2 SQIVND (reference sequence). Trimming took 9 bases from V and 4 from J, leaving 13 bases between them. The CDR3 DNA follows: TGTGCCAGCAGCACAGGGTTTAATCAGCCCCAGCATTTT. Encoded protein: CASSTGFNQPQHF.

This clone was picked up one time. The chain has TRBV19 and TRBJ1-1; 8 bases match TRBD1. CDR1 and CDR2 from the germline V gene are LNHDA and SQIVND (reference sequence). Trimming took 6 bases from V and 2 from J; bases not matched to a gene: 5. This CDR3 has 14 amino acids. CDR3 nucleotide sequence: TGTGCCAGTAGGAGGACAGGGACAAACACTGAAGCTTTCTTT. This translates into CASRRTGTNTEAFF.

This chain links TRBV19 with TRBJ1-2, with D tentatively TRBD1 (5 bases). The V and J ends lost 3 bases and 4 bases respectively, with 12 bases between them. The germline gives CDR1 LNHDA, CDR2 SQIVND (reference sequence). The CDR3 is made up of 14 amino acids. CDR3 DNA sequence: TGTGCCAGTAGTATGGGGCAGGGCCTCTATGGCTACACCTTC. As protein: CASSMGQGLYGYTF.

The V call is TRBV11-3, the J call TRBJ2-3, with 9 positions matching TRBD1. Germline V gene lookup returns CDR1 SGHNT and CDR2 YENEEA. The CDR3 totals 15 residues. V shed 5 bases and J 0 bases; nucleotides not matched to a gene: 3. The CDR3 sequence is CASSKGQGSTDTQYF. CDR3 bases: TGTGCCAGCAGCAAAGGACAGGGGAGCACAGATACGCAGTATTTT.

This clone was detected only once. The CDR3 coding sequence is TGTGCCAGCAGCGGCAGGGGGCGGGAAATCAATGAAAAACTGTTTTTT. It is translated as CASSGRGREINEKLFF. This chain uses TRBV13 with TRBJ1-4; 8 bases agree with TRBD1. From germline, CDR1 is PRHDT and CDR2 FYEKMQ (reference sequence). This CDR3 region has 16 residues. The trim removed 5 bases at V and 5 bases at J, leaving 10 bases unmatched.

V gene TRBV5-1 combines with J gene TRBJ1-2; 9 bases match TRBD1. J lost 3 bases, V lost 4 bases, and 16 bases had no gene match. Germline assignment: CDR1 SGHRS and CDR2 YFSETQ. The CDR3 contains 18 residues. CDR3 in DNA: TGCGCCAGCAGCCCATGGCCACGGGGACAGGGAAGGGACTATGGCTACACCTTC. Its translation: CASSPWPRGQGRDYGYTF.

The CDR3: CASSQASDRVNEKLFF. DNA of the CDR3: TGTGCCAGCAGCCAAGCCTCGGACAGGGTGAATGAAAAACTGTTTTTT. V is TRBV4-2 and J is TRBJ1-4, with 8 bases fitting TRBD1. Germline values: CDR1 LGHNA, CDR2 YNFKEQ. After removal of 1 base from V and 5 bases from J, the junction contained 6 bases not matched to a gene. The CDR3 runs to 16 residues.

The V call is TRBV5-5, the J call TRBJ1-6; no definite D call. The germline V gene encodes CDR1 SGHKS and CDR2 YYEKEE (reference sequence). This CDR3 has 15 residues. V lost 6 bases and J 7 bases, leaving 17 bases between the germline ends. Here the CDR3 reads CASTVAGVQNSPLHF. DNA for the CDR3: TGTGCCAGCACCGTGGCCGGGGTCCAAAATTCACCCCTCCACTTT.

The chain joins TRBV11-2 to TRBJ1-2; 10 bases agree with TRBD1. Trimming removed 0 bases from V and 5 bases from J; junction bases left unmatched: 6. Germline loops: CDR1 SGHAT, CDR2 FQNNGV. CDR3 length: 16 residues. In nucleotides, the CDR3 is TGTGCCAGCAGCTTAGACAGGGACAGGGGATCTTATGGCTACACCTTC. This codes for CASSLDRDRGSYGYTF.

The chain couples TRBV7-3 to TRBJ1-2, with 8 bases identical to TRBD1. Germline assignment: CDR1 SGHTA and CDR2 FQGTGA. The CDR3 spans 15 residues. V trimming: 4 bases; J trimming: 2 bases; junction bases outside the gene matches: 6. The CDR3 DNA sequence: TGTGCCAGCAGCTCCCCGGGACAGGAGAACTATGGCTACACCTTC. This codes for CASSSPGQENYGYTF.

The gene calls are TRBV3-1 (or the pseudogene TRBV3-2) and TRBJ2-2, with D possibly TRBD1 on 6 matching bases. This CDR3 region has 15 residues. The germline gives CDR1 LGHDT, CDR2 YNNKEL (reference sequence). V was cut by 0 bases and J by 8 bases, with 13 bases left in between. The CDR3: CASSQEATGTGELFF. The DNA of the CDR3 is TGTGCCAGCAGCCAAGAGGCCACCGGGACAGGGGAGCTGTTTTTT.

This CDR3 reads CASRQGYTEAFF. For the CDR3, the DNA is TGTGCCAGCAGACAGGGATACACTGAAGCTTTCTTT. The chain employs TRBV2 and TRBJ1-1; perhaps TRBD1 as D (6 bases). V lost 6 bases and J lost 3, with 8 bases in between. This CDR3 comprises 12 residues. Germline V gene data show CDR1 as SNHLY and CDR2 as FYNNEI.